Presented here are 21 T cell receptor beta chains from one specimen sequenced in a study of response to subunit inactivated influenza vaccine. MiXCR was run by TCRdb on the RT-PCR reads, yielding one entry per CDR3 protein. The table records 650,000 or so distinct CDR3 sequences, less than 15% of them present only once. The source was PBMCs from blood, collected around two weeks before vaccination. The source of these receptors is a man in his fifties or sixties who received an inactivated influenza vaccine.

This clonotype has a handful of counts. The gene calls are TRBV11-2 and TRBJ2-1; 12 nucleotides align to TRBD2. V was pared by 2 bases and J by 0 bases, with 8 bases of the junction left unmatched. This CDR3 is 19 amino acids long. Looked up from germline, CDR1 is SGHAT and CDR2 is FQNNGV. The CDR3 protein is CASSLILAGGHRSYNEQFF. CDR3 DNA sequence: TGTGCCAGCAGCTTAATACTAGCGGGGGGCCACCGCTCCTACAATGAGCAGTTCTTC.

The chain carries TRBV10-3 and TRBJ2-5, with 13 bases that match TRBD2. V trimming: 10 bases; J trimming: 4 bases; junction bases outside the gene matches: 9. The CDR3 length is 15 residues. Germline V gene sequence: CDR1 ENHRY, CDR2 SYGVKD. The DNA for the CDR3 is TGTGCCACAGGGACTAGCGGGAATGGGCGAGAGACCCAGTACTTC. This gives the protein CATGTSGNGRETQYF.

The CDR3 sequence is CSARGPGTGGTGELFF. In DNA form, the CDR3 reads TGCAGTGCTAGAGGCCCCGGGACAGGGGGAACCGGGGAGCTGTTTTTT. The chain links TRBV20-1 to TRBJ2-2, with TRBD1 matching 11 bases. This CDR3 spans 16 amino acids. With V trimmed by 1 base and J by 5 bases, 6 bases remained unmatched. Germline assignment: CDR1 DFQATT and CDR2 SNEGSKA (reference sequence).

This clonotype came up many times. The chain uses TRBV7-3 and TRBJ2-3; D ambiguous. The CDR3 is 13 amino acids. CDR1 and CDR2 from the germline V gene are SGHTA and FQGTGA. V dropped 3 bases and J dropped 4 bases, with 8 bases sitting between them. DNA of the CDR3: TGTGCCAGCAGCTTTACGGGTCCAGATACGCAGTATTTT. Residues: CASSFTGPDTQYF. Drawing the rest from reference TRBV7-3 and TRBJ2-3, the complete variable domain is GAGVSQTPSNKVTEKGKYVELRCDPISGHTALYWYRQSLGQGPEFLIYFQGTGAADDSGLPNDRFFAVRPEGSVSTLKIQRTERGDSAVYLCASSFTGPDTQYFGPGTRLTVL.

The chain uses TRBV5-6 and TRBJ1-2; D gene ambiguous. The germline V and J ends were trimmed by 2 bases and 8 bases, with 10 bases remaining between them. Germline CDR1 and CDR2: SGHDT and YYEEEE. This CDR3 region has 12 residues. The CDR3 region is CASSFLLGGYTF. The CDR3 nucleotides are TGTGCCAGCAGCTTTCTACTGGGAGGCTACACCTTC.

This clonotype was seen more than once but under ten times. The rearrangement uses TRBV4-2 and TRBJ2-7; 9 bases match TRBD2. The CDR3 totals 16 residues. The junction had 7 bases not matched to a gene; V was cut back by 1 base and J by 3 bases. Germline-derived CDR1 and CDR2 are LGHNA and YNFKEQ. CDR3 nucleotides: TGTGCCAGCAGCCAAGCGGCTAGCGGGGTGTTCTACGAGCAGTACTTC. This codes for CASSQAASGVFYEQYF.

This clonotype has more than one count but fewer than ten. V and J are TRBV7-2 and TRBJ2-2; 7 bases map to TRBD1. The ends lost 6 bases at V and 1 base at J; junction bases unmatched: 2. Germline values: CDR1 SGHTA, CDR2 FQGNSA. This CDR3 has 14 amino acids. The CDR3: CASRTGMNTGELFF. CDR3 sequence (DNA): TGTGCCAGCAGGACAGGGATGAACACCGGGGAGCTGTTTTTT.

The V call is TRBV7-2, the J call TRBJ1-2, with D uncertain. V was pared by 3 bases and J by 6 bases, with 8 bases between. This CDR3 is built from 12 residues. The germline CDR1 and CDR2 sequences are SGHTA and FQGNSA. CDR3 in amino acids: CASSFGLNGYTF. The CDR3 nucleotides read TGTGCCAGCAGCTTTGGGTTGAATGGCTACACCTTC. The variable domain in full, completed from reference TRBV7-2 and TRBJ1-2, reads GAGVSQSPSNKVTEKGKDVELRCDPISGHTALYWYRQSLGQGLEFLIYFQGNSAPDKSGLPSDRFSAERTGGSVSTLTIQRTQQEDSAVYLCASSFGLNGYTFGSGTRLTVV.

The V and J genes are TRBV5-1 and TRBJ2-4; perhaps D is TRBD1 or TRBD2 (6 bases each). This CDR3 is built from 14 residues. The germline V and J ends were trimmed by 0 bases and 8 bases, with 12 bases remaining between them. The germline CDR1 and CDR2 sequences are SGHRS and YFSETQ. The CDR3 DNA reads as TGCGCCAGCAGCTTGGAATGGGGGGCGGACATTCAGTACTTC. This sequence encodes CASSLEWGADIQYF.

The chain employs TRBV28 and TRBJ1-4; unclear D gene. This CDR3 spans 14 amino acids. The V end lost 2 bases, the J end lost 7 bases, and 11 bases lay between the germline ends. Germline-derived CDR1 and CDR2 are MDHEN and SYDVKM. The CDR3 loop is CASSLPPVGEKLFF. CDR3 in DNA: TGTGCCAGCAGTTTACCGCCGGTCGGTGAAAAACTGTTTTTT. Based on the CDR3 plus reference TRBV28 and TRBJ1-4, the full variable domain is DVKVTQSSRYLVKRTGEKVFLECVQDMDHENMFWYRQDPGLGLRLIYFSYDVKMKEKGDIPEGYSVSREKKERFSLILESASTNQTSMYLCASSLPPVGEKLFFGSGTQLSVL.

This chain links TRBV6-2 or TRBV6-3 with TRBJ2-4; D gene unclear. From germline, CDR1 is MNHEY and CDR2 SVGEGT. This CDR3 region has 14 residues. V lost 0 bases and J lost 6, with 9 bases in between. CDR3 DNA: TGTGCCAGCAGTTACTCGAAGGCTTCAAACATTCAGTACTTC. It encodes CASSYSKASNIQYF.

The rearrangement uses TRBV2 and TRBJ1-2; weak D call: TRBD1 (6 bases). Trimming removed 0 bases at V and 5 bases at J, with 13 bases between. The germline V gene has CDR1 SNHLY and CDR2 FYNNEI. This CDR3 is built from 15 residues. The CDR3 reads CASSEAGRGMYGYTF. CDR3 in DNA: TGTGCCAGCAGTGAAGCGGGCAGGGGAATGTATGGCTACACCTTC. Full variable domain (rest looked up from reference TRBV2 and TRBJ1-2): EPEVTQTPSHQVTQMGQEVILRCVPISNHLYFYWYRQILGQKVEFLVSFYNNEISEKSEIFDDQFSVERPDGSNFTLKIRSTKLEDSAMYFCASSEAGRGMYGYTFGSGTRLTVV.

This chain joins TRBV28 and TRBJ1-5; D is uncertain. Trimming shortened V by 5 bases and J by 1 base, and 12 bases separated the two germline ends. The CDR3 is 15 residues long. Germline loops: CDR1 MDHEN, CDR2 SYDVKM. CDR3 bases: TGTGCCAGCAGTCTGACCCCGGGCAGCAATCAGCCCCAGCATTTT. Translated: CASSLTPGSNQPQHF. Supplemented by reference TRBV28 and TRBJ1-5, the full variable domain reads DVKVTQSSRYLVKRTGEKVFLECVQDMDHENMFWYRQDPGLGLRLIYFSYDVKMKEKGDIPEGYSVSREKKERFSLILESASTNQTSMYLCASSLTPGSNQPQHFGDGTRLSIL.

The chain employs TRBV11-2 and TRBJ2-3; D remains ambiguous. The CDR3 totals 16 residues. The ends were cut back, 5 bases at V and 2 bases at J, with 17 bases in the middle. Germline V gene data show CDR1 as SGHAT and CDR2 as FQNNGV. Here the CDR3 DNA reads TGTGCCAGCAGCCCCCGGGTAGGCCTAAACACAGATACGCAGTATTTT. Protein: CASSPRVGLNTDTQYF.

This clonotype has only a few counts. The chain combines TRBV5-6 with TRBJ2-1; D possibly corresponds to TRBD1 (6 bases). The germline gives CDR1 SGHDT, CDR2 YYEEEE. The V and J ends lost 0 bases and 7 bases respectively, with 11 bases between them. The CDR3 extends over 14 amino acids. The CDR3 reads CASSLVWGRNEQFF. The CDR3 coding sequence is TGTGCCAGCAGCTTGGTCTGGGGGCGGAATGAGCAGTTCTTC.

This clonotype was picked up a small number of times. CDR3 nucleotides: TGTGCCAGCAGTTTCCTAGCGGGAGGGCCACCGGAAGATACGCAGTATTTT. Its translation is CASSFLAGGPPEDTQYF. J is TRBJ2-3 and V is TRBV28, with 12 bases matching TRBD2. The CDR3 consists of 17 residues. The ends lost 3 bases at V and 5 bases at J; junction bases unmatched: 9. The germline gives CDR1 MDHEN, CDR2 SYDVKM. Variable domain in full (rest from reference TRBV28 and TRBJ2-3): DVKVTQSSRYLVKRTGEKVFLECVQDMDHENMFWYRQDPGLGLRLIYFSYDVKMKEKGDIPEGYSVSREKKERFSLILESASTNQTSMYLCASSFLAGGPPEDTQYFGPGTRLTVL.

This clonotype came up many times. The V gene is TRBV7-9, the J gene TRBJ2-3, with D possibly being TRBD2 (5 bases). Germline V gives CDR1 SEHNR, CDR2 FQNEAQ (reference sequence). Trimming took off 1 base at V and 1 base at J, with 9 bases between the two ends. This CDR3 region has 15 residues. CDR3 in DNA: TGTGCCAGCAGCTTAGGGACTTACGGCACAGATACGCAGTATTTT. Translation: CASSLGTYGTDTQYF.

This clonotype has just a few counts. The gene calls are TRBV6-1 and TRBJ2-5, with 14 bases identical to TRBD2. Trimming took 5 bases from V and 4 from J; bases not matched to a gene: 18. The CDR3 has 20 amino acids. The germline CDR1 and CDR2 sequences are MNHNS and SASEGT. The CDR3 nucleotides read TGTGCCAGCAGTAAACGGATAGGGACTAGCGGGGGAGCCCTTGGAGAGACCCAGTACTTC. This sequence encodes CASSKRIGTSGGALGETQYF.

The chain joins TRBV12-3 or TRBV12-4 to TRBJ2-7, with D possibly matching TRBD2 (5 bases). V was clipped by 6 bases and J by 6 bases, with 15 bases between them. The CDR3 has 13 amino acids. The CDR3 DNA reads as TGTGCCAGCAGATCCGAGGGTGAGCGCGAGCAGTACTTC. Protein: CASRSEGEREQYF.

This clonotype was seen ten or more times. The J gene is TRBJ2-2, the V gene TRBV7-2, with 9 bases matching TRBD2. Germline trimming cut 1 base from V and 1 base from J; bases unmatched to any gene: 4. From germline, CDR1 is SGHTA and CDR2 FQGNSA. The length of the CDR3 is 17 residues. CDR3 DNA sequence: TGTGCCAGCAGCTTAGTGGGACTAGCCTGGAACACCGGGGAGCTGTTTTTT. This sequence encodes CASSLVGLAWNTGELFF.

The chain combines TRBV15 with TRBJ2-1, with D hard to call. V was clipped by 1 base and J by 8 bases, with 18 bases between them. CDR1 is LNHNV and CDR2 is YYDKDF in the germline V gene (reference sequence). This CDR3 is 16 amino acids long. CDR3 loop: CATSRGPASERHEQFF. CDR3 in DNA: TGTGCCACCAGCAGAGGACCAGCATCCGAACGGCATGAGCAGTTCTTC.